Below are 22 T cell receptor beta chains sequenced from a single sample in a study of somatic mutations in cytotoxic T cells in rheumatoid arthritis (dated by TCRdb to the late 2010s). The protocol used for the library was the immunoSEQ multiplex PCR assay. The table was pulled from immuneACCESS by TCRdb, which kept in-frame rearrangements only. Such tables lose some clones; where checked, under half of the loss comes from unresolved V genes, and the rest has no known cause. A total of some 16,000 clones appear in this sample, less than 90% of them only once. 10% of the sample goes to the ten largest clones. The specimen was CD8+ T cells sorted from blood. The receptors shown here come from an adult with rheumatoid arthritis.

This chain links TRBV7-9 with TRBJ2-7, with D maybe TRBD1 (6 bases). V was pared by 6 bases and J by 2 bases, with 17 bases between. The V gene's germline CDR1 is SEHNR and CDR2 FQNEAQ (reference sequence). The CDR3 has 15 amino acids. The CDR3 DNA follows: TGTGCCAGCAGTATAACAGGGATAAGGGCCTACGAGCAGTACTTC. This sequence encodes CASSITGIRAYEQYF.

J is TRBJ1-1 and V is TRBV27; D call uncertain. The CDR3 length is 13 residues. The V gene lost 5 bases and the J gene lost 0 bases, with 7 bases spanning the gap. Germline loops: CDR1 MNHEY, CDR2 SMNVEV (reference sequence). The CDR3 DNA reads TGTGCCAGCAGTAGTCGAGTGAACACTGAAGCTTTCTTT. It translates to CASSSRVNTEAFF.

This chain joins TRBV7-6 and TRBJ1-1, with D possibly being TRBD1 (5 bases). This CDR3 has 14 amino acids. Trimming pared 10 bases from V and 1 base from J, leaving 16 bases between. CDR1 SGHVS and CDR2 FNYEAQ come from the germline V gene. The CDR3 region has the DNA TGTGCCACGCTGGGGGGTGGTAAGAACACTGAAGCTTTCTTT. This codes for CATLGGGKNTEAFF.

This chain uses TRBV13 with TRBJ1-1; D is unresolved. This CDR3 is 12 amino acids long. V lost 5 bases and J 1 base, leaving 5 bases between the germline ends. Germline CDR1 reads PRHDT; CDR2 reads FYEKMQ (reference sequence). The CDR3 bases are TGTGCCAGCAGCCACCGGAACACTGAAGCTTTCTTT. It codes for CASSHRNTEAFF.

The CDR3 DNA is TGTGCCAGCAGCCCCGGACAGCGTAATTTCTACGAGCAGTACTTC. It translates to CASSPGQRNFYEQYF. J is TRBJ2-7 and V is TRBV7-2, with TRBD1 as a possible D gene (6 bases). V was pared by 5 bases and J by 3 bases, with 17 bases between. This CDR3 is built from 15 residues. The germline gives CDR1 SGHTA, CDR2 FQGNSA.

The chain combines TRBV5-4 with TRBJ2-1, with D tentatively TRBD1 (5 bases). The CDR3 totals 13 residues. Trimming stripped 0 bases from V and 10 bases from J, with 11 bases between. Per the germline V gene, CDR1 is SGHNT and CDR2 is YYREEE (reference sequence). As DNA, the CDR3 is TGTGCCAGCAGCTTGGGTCAGGGCTCCGAGCAGTTCTTC. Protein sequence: CASSLGQGSEQFF.

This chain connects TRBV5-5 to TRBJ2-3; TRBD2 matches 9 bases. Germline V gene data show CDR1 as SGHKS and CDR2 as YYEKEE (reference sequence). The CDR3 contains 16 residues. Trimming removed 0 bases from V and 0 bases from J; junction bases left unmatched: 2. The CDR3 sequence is CASSLALAGSTDTQYF. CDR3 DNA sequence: TGTGCCAGCAGCTTGGCACTAGCGGGTAGCACAGATACGCAGTATTTT.

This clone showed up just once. CDR3 region: CASSGYGTGELFF. CDR3 sequence (DNA): TGTGCCAGCAGTGGGTACGGGACCGGGGAGCTGTTTTTT. This chain links TRBV2 with TRBJ2-2; no definite D call. The germline V and J ends were trimmed by 4 bases and 5 bases, with 8 bases remaining between them. CDR1 SNHLY and CDR2 FYNNEI come from the germline V gene. The CDR3 spans 13 residues.

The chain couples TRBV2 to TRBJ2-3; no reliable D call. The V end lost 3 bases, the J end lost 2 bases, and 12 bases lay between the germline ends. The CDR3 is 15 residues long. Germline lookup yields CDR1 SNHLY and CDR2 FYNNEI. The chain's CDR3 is CASSEVYTLTDTQYF. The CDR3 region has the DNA TGTGCCAGCAGTGAGGTTTACACCCTCACAGATACGCAGTATTTT.

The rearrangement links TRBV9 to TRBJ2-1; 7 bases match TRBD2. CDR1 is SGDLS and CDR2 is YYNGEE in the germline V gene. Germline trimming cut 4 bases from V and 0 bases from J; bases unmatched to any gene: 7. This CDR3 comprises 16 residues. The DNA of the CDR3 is TGTGCCAGCAGCCCAGGGAGGGCCCCCTCCTACAATGAGCAGTTCTTC. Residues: CASSPGRAPSYNEQFF.

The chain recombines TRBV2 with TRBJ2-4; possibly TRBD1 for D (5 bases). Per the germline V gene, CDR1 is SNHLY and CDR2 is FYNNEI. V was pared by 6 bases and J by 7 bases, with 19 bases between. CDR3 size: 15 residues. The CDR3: CASSPTPRVENIQYF. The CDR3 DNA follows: TGTGCCAGCAGCCCCACCCCCAGGGTGGAGAACATTCAGTACTTC.

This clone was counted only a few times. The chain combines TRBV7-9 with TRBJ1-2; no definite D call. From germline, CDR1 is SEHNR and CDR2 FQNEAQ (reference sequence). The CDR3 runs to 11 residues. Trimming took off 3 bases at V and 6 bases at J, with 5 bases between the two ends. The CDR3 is CASSLVDGYTF. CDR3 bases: TGTGCCAGCAGCTTGGTGGATGGCTACACCTTC.

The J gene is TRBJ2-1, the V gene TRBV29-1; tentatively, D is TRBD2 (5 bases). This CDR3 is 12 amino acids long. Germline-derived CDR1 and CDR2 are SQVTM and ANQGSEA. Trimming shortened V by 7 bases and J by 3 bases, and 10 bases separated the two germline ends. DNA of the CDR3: TGCAGCGCCGTGGGGAGCTACAATGAGCAGTTCTTC. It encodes CSAVGSYNEQFF.

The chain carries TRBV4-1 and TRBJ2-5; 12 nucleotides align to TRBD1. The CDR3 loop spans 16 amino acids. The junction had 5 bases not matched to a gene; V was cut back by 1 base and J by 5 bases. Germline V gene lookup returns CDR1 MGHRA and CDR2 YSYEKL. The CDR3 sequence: CASSQVGTGGMETQYF. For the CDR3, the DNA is TGCGCCAGCAGCCAAGTGGGGACAGGGGGCATGGAGACCCAGTACTTC.

The CDR3, as DNA: TGTGCCATCAGTGAGTCCCAGACAGGGAATCAGCCCCAGCATTTT. Its translation is CAISESQTGNQPQHF. The J gene is TRBJ1-5, the V gene TRBV10-3; 7 positions agree with TRBD1. The CDR3 is made up of 15 amino acids. Germline CDR1 ENHRY, CDR2 SYGVKD. V shed 0 bases, J shed 4 bases, and the junction held 3 bases outside the gene matches.

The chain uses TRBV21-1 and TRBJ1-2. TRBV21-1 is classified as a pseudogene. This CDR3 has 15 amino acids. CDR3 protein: CASSQVVRGSYGYTF. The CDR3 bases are TGTGCCAGCAGCCAAGTGGTCCGGGGCTCCTATGGCTACACCTTC.

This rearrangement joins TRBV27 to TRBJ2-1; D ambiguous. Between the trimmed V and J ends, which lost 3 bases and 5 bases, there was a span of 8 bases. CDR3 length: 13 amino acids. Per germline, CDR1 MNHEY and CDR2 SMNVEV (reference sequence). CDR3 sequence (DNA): TGTGCCAGCAGTTTTGGGCCCAACAATGAGCAGTTCTTC. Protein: CASSFGPNNEQFF.

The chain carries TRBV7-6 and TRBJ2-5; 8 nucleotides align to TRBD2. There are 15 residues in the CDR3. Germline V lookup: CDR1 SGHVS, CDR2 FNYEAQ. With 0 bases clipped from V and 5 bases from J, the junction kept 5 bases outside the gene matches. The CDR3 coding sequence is TGTGCCAGCAGCTTAGCTCGGCTAGCGGGCGAGACCCAGTACTTC. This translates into CASSLARLAGETQYF.

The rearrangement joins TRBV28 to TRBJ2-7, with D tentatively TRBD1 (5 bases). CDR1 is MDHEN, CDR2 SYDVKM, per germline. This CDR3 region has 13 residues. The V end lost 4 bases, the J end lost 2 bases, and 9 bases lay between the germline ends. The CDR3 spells CASSSQGTYEQYF. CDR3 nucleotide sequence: TGTGCCAGCAGTTCCCAGGGTACCTACGAGCAGTACTTC. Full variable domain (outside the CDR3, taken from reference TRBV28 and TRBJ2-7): DVKVTQSSRYLVKRTGEKVFLECVQDMDHENMFWYRQDPGLGLRLIYFSYDVKMKEKGDIPEGYSVSREKKERFSLILESASTNQTSMYLCASSSQGTYEQYFGPGTRLTVT.

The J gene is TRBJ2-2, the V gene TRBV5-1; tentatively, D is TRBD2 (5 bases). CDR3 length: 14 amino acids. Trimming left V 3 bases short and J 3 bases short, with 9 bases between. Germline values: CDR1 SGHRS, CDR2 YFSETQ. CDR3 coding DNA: TGCGCCAGCAGCTCCTACGGGGACACCGGGGAGCTGTTTTTT. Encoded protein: CASSSYGDTGELFF.

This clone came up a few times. In DNA form, the CDR3 reads TGCGCCAGCATCCGGACAGGGAGGAACACTGAAGCTTTCTTT. Amino acid sequence: CASIRTGRNTEAFF. V and J are TRBV10-2 and TRBJ1-1, with 8 bases identical to TRBD1. This CDR3 region has 14 residues. J was trimmed by 1 base and V by 7 bases; bases with no gene match: 5. Per germline, CDR1 WSHSY and CDR2 SAAADI.

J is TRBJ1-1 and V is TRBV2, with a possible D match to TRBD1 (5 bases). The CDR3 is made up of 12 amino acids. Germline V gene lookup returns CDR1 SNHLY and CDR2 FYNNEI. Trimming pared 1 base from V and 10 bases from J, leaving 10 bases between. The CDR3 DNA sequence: TGTGCCAGCAGTGAAGGAAGGGGTGGAGCTTTCTTT. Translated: CASSEGRGGAFF. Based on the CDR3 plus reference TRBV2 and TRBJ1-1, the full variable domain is EPEVTQTPSHQVTQMGQEVILRCVPISNHLYFYWYRQILGQKVEFLVSFYNNEISEKSEIFDDQFSVERPDGSNFTLKIRSTKLEDSAMYFCASSEGRGGAFFGQGTRLTVV.